This T cell receptor (beta chain) came from a study of CD8 T cells in ankylosing spondylitis. One entry per CDR3 protein results from TCRdb running MiXCR on the 5' RACE reads. This table holds some 140,000 distinct CDR3 sequences, about 8% found once. Remarks on this clonotype: No antigen is known for it.

Study-wide points: There was a TCR beta motif, made of several highly homologous variants, that appeared characteristic of ankylosing spondylitis blood. Within matched ankylosing spondylitis synovial fluid, disease-linked clones were reportedly significantly enriched.

Sequenced: synovial fluid, either unsorted or a sorted T cell fraction (not recorded which). This TCR was sampled from a male donor with ankylosing spondylitis.

The CDR3 DNA reads TGTGCCAGCAGCCCACACCCAGGACAGGTAGGCGGTCCCTACAATGAGCAGTTCTTC. The encoded protein is CASSPHPGQVGGPYNEQFF. J is TRBJ2-1 and V is TRBV3-1; 7 bases agree with TRBD1. The trim removed 4 bases at V and 2 bases at J, leaving 17 bases unmatched. The CDR3 totals 19 residues. Germline V gene lookup returns CDR1 LGHDT and CDR2 YNNKEL (reference sequence).